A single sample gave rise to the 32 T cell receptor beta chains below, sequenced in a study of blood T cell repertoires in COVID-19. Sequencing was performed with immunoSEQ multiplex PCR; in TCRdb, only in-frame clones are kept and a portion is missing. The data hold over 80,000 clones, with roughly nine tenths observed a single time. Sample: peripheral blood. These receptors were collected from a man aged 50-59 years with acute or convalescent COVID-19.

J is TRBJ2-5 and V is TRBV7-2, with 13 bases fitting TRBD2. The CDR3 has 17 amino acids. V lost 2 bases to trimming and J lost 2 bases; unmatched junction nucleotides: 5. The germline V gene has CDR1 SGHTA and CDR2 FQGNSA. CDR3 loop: CASSLPRLAGGQETQYF. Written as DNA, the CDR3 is TGTGCCAGCAGCTTACCCAGACTAGCGGGGGGACAAGAGACCCAGTACTTC.

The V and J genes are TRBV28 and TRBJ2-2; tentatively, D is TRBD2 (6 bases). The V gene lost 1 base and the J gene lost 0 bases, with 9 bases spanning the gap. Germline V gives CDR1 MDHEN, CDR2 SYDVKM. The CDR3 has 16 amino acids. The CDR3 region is CASSLFGTPNTGELFF. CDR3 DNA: TGTGCCAGCAGTTTATTCGGGACTCCGAACACCGGGGAGCTGTTTTTT.

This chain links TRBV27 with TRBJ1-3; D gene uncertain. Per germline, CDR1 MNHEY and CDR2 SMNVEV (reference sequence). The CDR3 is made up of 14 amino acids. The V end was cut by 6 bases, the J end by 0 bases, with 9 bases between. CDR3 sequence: CASSSTSSGNTIYF. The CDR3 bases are TGTGCCAGCAGCTCCACAAGCTCTGGAAACACCATATATTTT.

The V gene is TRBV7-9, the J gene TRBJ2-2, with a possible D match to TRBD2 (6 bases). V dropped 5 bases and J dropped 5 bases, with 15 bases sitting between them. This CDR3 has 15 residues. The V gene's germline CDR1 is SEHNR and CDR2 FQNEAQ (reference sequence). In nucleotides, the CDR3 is TGTGCCAGCAGCCATCCGGGACTTTCTACCGGGGAGCTGTTTTTT. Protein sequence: CASSHPGLSTGELFF.

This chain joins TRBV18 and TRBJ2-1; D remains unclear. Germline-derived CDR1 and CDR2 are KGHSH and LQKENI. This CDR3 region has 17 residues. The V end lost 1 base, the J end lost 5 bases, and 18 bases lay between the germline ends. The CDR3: CASSPLESRIPHNEQFF. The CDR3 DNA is TGTGCCAGCTCACCACTGGAATCCAGGATCCCCCACAATGAGCAGTTCTTC.

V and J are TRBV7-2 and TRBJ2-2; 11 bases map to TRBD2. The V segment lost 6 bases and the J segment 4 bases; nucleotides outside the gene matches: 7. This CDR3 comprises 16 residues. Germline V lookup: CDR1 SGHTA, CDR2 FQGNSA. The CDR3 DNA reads TGTGCCAGCAGACTTAGCGGGGGGGCGGTCACCGGGGAGCTGTTTTTT. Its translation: CASRLSGGAVTGELFF.

The CDR3 loop is CASVTDYGYTF. CDR3 sequence (DNA): TGTGCCAGCGTTACAGACTATGGCTACACCTTC. The gene calls are TRBV28 and TRBJ1-2; D unclear. Between the trimmed V and J ends, which lost 8 bases and 3 bases, there was a span of 7 bases. Germline CDR1 is MDHEN and CDR2 is SYDVKM. The CDR3 runs 11 residues.

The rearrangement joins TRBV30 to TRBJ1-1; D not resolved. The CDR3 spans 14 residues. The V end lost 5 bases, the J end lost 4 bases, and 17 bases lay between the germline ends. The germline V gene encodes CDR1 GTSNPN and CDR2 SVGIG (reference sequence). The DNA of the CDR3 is TGTGCCTGGCAAACAACAGCACTGGGCACTGAAGCTTTCTTT. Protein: CAWQTTALGTEAFF.

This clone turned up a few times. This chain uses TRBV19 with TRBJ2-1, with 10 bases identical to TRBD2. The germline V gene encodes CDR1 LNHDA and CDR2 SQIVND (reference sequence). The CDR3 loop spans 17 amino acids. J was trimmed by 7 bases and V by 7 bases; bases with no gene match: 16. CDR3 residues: CASTPYGRAGGRNEQFF. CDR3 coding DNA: TGTGCCAGTACCCCCTACGGGCGAGCGGGGGGGCGGAATGAGCAGTTCTTC.

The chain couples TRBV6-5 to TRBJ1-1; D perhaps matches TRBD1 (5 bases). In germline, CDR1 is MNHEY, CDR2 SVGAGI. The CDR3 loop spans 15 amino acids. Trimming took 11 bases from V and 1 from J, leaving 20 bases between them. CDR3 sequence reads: CAARGEAGPNTEAFF. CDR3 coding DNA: TGTGCCGCCCGGGGGGAGGCAGGGCCGAACACTGAAGCTTTCTTT.

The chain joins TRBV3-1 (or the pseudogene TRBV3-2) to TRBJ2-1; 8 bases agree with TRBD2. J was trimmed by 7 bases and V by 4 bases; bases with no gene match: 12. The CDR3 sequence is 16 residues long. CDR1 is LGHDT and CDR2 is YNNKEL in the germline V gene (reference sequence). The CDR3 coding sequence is TGTGCCAGCAGCCGAACGAGCGGGACTAGAAGTAATGAGCAGTTCTTC. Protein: CASSRTSGTRSNEQFF.

The CDR3: CASSRIRDKNTEAFF. CDR3 nucleotides: TGTGCCAGCTCACGTATCCGGGACAAGAACACTGAAGCTTTCTTT. V gene TRBV18 combines with J gene TRBJ1-1; TRBD1 is a possible D gene (6 bases). This CDR3 region has 15 residues. CDR1 KGHSH and CDR2 LQKENI come from the germline V gene. Trimming took off 4 bases at V and 1 base at J, with 13 bases between the two ends.

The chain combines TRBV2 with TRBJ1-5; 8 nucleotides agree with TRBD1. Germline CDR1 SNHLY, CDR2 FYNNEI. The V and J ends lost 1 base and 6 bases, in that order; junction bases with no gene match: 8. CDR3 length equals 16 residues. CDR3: CASSEGSRGLTQPQHF. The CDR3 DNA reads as TGTGCCAGCAGTGAAGGTAGCAGGGGGCTGACTCAGCCCCAGCATTTT.

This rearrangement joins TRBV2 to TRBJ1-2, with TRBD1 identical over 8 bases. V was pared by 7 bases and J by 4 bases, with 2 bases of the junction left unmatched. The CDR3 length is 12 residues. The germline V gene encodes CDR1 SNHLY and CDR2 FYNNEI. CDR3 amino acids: CASNGQGYGYTF. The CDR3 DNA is TGTGCCAGCAATGGACAGGGCTATGGCTACACCTTC.

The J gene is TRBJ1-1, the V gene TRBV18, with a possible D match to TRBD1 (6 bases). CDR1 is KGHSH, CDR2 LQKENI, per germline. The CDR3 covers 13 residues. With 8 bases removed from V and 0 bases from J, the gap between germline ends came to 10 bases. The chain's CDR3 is CASLGHLNTEAFF. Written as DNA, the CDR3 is TGTGCCAGCCTGGGACACCTGAACACTGAAGCTTTCTTT.

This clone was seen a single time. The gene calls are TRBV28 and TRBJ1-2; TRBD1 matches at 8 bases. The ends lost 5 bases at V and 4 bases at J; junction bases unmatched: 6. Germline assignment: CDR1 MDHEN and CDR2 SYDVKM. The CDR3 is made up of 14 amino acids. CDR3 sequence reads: CASSRTGRGYGYTF. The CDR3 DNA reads TGTGCCAGCAGTCGGACAGGGAGGGGCTATGGCTACACCTTC.

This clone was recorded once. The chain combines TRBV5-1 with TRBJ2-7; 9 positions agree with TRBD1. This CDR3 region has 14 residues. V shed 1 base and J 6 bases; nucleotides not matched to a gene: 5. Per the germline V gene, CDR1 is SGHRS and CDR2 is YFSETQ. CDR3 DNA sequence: TGCGCCAGCAGCTTGATACAGGGGGCCAGCGAGCAGTACTTC. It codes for CASSLIQGASEQYF.

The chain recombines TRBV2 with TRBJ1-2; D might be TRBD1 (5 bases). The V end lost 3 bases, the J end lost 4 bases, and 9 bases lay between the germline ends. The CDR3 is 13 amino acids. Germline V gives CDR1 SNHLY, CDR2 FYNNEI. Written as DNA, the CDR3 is TGTGCCAGCAGTGAGCTGGGGGGCTATGGCTACACCTTC. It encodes CASSELGGYGYTF.

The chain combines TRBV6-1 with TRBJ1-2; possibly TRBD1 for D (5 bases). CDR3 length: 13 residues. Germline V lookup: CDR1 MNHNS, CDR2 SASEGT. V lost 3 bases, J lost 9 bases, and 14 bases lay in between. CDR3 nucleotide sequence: TGTGCCAGCAGTGACCGAGGACAATTCCGCTACACCTTC. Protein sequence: CASSDRGQFRYTF.

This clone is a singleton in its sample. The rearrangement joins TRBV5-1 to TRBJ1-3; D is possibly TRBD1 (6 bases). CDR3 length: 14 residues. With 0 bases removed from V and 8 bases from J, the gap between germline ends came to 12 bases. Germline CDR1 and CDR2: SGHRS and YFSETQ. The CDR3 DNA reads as TGCGCCAGCAGCTTGGAGGGCAGGGGTGACACCATATATTTT. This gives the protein CASSLEGRGDTIYF.

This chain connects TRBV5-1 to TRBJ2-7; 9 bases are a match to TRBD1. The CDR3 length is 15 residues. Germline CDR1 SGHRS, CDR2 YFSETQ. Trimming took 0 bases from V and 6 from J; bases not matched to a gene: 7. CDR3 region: CASSLGTGGRGEQYF. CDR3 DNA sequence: TGCGCCAGCAGCTTGGGAACAGGGGGCAGGGGCGAGCAGTACTTC.

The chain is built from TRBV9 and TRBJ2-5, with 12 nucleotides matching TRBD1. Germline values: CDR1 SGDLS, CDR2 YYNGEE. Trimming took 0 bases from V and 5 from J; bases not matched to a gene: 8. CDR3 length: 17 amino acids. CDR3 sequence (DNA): TGTGCCAGCAGCGTAGATCGGGGACAGGGGGCGGCGGAGACCCAGTACTTC. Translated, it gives CASSVDRGQGAAETQYF.

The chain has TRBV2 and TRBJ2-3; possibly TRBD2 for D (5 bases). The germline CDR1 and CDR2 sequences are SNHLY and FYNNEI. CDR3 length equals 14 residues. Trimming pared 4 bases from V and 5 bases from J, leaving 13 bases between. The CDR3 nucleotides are TGTGCCAGCAGTGTTAGGGAGCCAGGAGATACGCAGTATTTT. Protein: CASSVREPGDTQYF.

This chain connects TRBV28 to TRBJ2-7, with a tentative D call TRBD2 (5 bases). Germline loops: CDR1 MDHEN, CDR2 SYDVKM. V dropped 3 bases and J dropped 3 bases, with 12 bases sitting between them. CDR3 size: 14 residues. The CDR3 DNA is TGTGCCAGCAGTTTCCGCCGCGGGTACTACGAGCAGTACTTC. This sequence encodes CASSFRRGYYEQYF.

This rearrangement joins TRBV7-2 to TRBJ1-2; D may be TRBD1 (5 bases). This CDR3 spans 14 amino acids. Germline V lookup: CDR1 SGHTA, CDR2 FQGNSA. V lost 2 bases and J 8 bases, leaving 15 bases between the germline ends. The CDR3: CASSLSDRQKGYTF. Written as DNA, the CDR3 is TGTGCCAGCAGCTTATCCGACAGACAAAAGGGCTACACCTTC.

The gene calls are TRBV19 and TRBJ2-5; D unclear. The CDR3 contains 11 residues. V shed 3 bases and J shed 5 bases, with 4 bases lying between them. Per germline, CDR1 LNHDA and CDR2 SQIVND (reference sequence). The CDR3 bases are TGTGCCAGTAGTATGTCGGAGACCCAGTACTTC. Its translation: CASSMSETQYF.

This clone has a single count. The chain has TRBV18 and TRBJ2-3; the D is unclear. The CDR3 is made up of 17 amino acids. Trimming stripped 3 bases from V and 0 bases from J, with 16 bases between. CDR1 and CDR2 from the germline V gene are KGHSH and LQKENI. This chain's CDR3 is CASSPQPGLYSTDTQYF. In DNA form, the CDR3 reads TGTGCCAGCTCACCGCAACCTGGGCTATATAGCACAGATACGCAGTATTTT.

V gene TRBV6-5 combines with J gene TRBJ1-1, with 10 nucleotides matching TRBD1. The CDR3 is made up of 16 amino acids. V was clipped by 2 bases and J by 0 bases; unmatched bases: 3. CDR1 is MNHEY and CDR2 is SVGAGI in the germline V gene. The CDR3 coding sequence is TGTGCCAGCAGTTACGGGACAGGGGAGATGAACACTGAAGCTTTCTTT. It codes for CASSYGTGEMNTEAFF.

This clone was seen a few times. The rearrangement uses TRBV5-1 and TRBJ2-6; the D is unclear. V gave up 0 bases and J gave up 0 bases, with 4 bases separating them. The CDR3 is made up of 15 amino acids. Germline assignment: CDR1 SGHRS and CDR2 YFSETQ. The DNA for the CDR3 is TGCGCCAGCAGCTTGGGAGTCTCTGGGGCCAACGTCCTGACTTTC. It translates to CASSLGVSGANVLTF.

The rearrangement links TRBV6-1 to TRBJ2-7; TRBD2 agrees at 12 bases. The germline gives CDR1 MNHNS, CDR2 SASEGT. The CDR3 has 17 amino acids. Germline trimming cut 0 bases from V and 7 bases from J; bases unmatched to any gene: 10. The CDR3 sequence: CASSEAGLAGGPREQYF. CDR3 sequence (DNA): TGTGCCAGCAGTGAAGCAGGGCTAGCGGGGGGGCCTAGGGAGCAGTACTTC.

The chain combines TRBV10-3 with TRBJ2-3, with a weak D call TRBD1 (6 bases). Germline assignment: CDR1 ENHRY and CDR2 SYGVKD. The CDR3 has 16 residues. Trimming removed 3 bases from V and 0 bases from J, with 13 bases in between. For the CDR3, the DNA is TGTGCCATCAGTGACCCCAACAGGGCTAGCACAGATACGCAGTATTTT. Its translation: CAISDPNRASTDTQYF.

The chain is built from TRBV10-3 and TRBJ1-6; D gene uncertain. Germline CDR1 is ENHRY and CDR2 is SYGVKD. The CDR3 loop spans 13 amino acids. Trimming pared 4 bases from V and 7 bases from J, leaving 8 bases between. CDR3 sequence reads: CAISVGGNSPLHF. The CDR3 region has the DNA TGTGCCATCAGTGTAGGCGGCAATTCACCCCTCCACTTT.